Listed below are T cell receptor beta chains from one sample, sequenced in a study of OX40 agonist ivuxolimab in advanced cancers. Method: immunoSEQ multiplex PCR; TCRdb's copy keeps in-frame clones and lacks some. The table lists about 38,000 clones, 82% of them singletons. The sequenced sample was CD4+ or CD8+ T cells sorted from blood, obtained in a trial of the OX40 agonist ivuxolimab. All receptors come from an adult with an advanced solid tumor such as melanoma, head and neck, liver or kidney cancer. The CDR3 runs from the conserved cysteine through the conserved F or W. A D gene is named only where the DNA matches it firmly. Not all rows give a size; the values are once, few, many and, for expanded clones, a class.

D: -; J: TRBJ2-1; size: -; V: TRBV5-6; DNA: TGTGCCAGCAGCTTGGTCAGCGGGCACTACAATGAGCAGTTCTTC; CDR3: CASSLVSGHYNEQFF
D: -; J: TRBJ1-1; size: -; V: TRBV30; DNA: TGTGCCTGGAGTTTTGGGGGCAGGGGAACTGAAGCTTTCTTT; CDR3: CAWSFGGRGTEAFF
D: -; J: TRBJ2-3; size: -; V: TRBV7-6; DNA: TGTGCCAGCAGCGATGGGGGGTTTGTCACAGATACGCAGTATTTT; CDR3: CASSDGGFVTDTQYF
D: -; J: TRBJ2-7; size: -; V: TRBV11-3; DNA: TGTGCCAGCAGCTTAGGGGTAAACAACGAGCAGTACTTC; CDR3: CASSLGVNNEQYF
D: TRBD2; J: TRBJ2-6; size: -; V: TRBV11-2; DNA: TGTGCCAGCAGACGACCGGGCGGGAGGAGACGATCTGGGGCCAACGTCCTGACTTTC; CDR3: CASRRPGGRRRSGANVLTF
D: -; J: TRBJ2-2; size: -; V: TRBV7-6; DNA: TGTGCCAGCAGCTTAGAATCGGGGGCGAACACCGGGGAGCTGTTTTTT; CDR3: CASSLESGANTGELFF
D: -; J: TRBJ2-2; size: -; V: TRBV15; DNA: TGTGCCACCAGCAGAGTAACAGGGAACACCGGGGAGCTGTTTTTT; CDR3: CATSRVTGNTGELFF
D: -; J: TRBJ1-5; size: -; V: TRBV7-2; DNA: TGTGCCAGCAGCTTAGACCGGGGCCTGAATCAGCCCCAGCATTTT; CDR3: CASSLDRGLNQPQHF
D: -; J: TRBJ2-4; size: -; V: TRBV7-2; DNA: TGTGCCAGCAGCTTAGTGGCAGGGCCCCAAAACATTCAGTACTTC; CDR3: CASSLVAGPQNIQYF
D: -; J: TRBJ2-1; size: -; V: TRBV7-8; DNA: TGTGCCAGCAGCTTAGCGGGAAACCTGGATGAGCAGTTCTTC; CDR3: CASSLAGNLDEQFF
D: -; J: TRBJ2-7; size: -; V: TRBV6-6; DNA: TGTGCCAGCAGTAGACAGAGCACCTACGAGCAGTACTTC; CDR3: CASSRQSTYEQYF
D: -; J: TRBJ1-1; size: few; V: TRBV25-1; DNA: TGTGCCAGCAGCTTACAGGGAACTGAAGCTTTCTTT; CDR3: CASSLQGTEAFF
D: -; J: TRBJ1-5; size: -; V: TRBV6-1; DNA: TGTGCCAGCAACATGAACATTTATAGCAATCAGCCCCAGCATTTT; CDR3: CASNMNIYSNQPQHF
D: -; J: TRBJ1-6; size: -; V: TRBV29-1; DNA: TGCAGCGTGTGGTCGGGACACCTTAATTCACCCCTCCACTTT; CDR3: CSVWSGHLNSPLHF
D: -; J: TRBJ1-2; size: medium-sized; V: TRBV2; DNA: TGTGCCAGCAGCCGGGACAACTATGGCTACACCTTC; CDR3: CASSRDNYGYTF
D: -; J: TRBJ1-5; size: -; V: TRBV19; DNA: TGTGCCAGTAGTATAATGGATCAGCCCCAGCATTTT; CDR3: CASSIMDQPQHF
D: -; J: TRBJ2-7; size: -; V: TRBV5-8; DNA: TGTGCCAGCAGCTTGGTGGGTTTCTCCTACGAGCAGTACTTC; CDR3: CASSLVGFSYEQYF
D: TRBD2; J: TRBJ2-3; size: -; V: TRBV30; DNA: TGTGCCACCCCGGGTGCTAGCGGACGCACAGATACGCAGTATTTT; CDR3: CATPGASGRTDTQYF
D: -; J: TRBJ1-3; size: -; V: TRBV5-1; DNA: TGCGCCAGCAGCTTGGAGACCACCTCTGGAAACACCATATATTTT; CDR3: CASSLETTSGNTIYF
D: TRBD2; J: TRBJ2-3; size: -; V: TRBV7-8; DNA: TGTGCCAGCAGCCTGGAGTGGGAGGGTGCAGATACGCAGTATTTT; CDR3: CASSLEWEGADTQYF
D: TRBD2; J: TRBJ2-7; size: -; V: TRBV5-1; DNA: TGCGCCAGCAGCCCCAAGCGGGAGGACGGCGAGCAGTACTTC; CDR3: CASSPKREDGEQYF
D: -; J: TRBJ2-7; size: -; V: TRBV7-2; DNA: TGTGCCAGCAGCTCACCTAGATTCTACGAGCAGTACTTC; CDR3: CASSSPRFYEQYF
D: -; J: TRBJ2-7; size: -; V: TRBV30; DNA: TGTGCCTGGAGTCTCAAGTACGAGCAGTACTTC; CDR3: CAWSLKYEQYF
D: -; J: TRBJ1-3; size: -; V: TRBV9; DNA: TGTGCCAGCAGCGTAGACCCGGGTACGGATAGGGCTGGAAACACCATATATTTT; CDR3: CASSVDPGTDRAGNTIYF
D: TRBD1; J: TRBJ1-4; size: once; V: TRBV6-5; DNA: TGTGCCAGCAGCCAGACAGGGGGACTTGAAAAACTGTTTTTT; CDR3: CASSQTGGLEKLFF
D: -; J: TRBJ1-1; size: once; V: TRBV5-6; DNA: TGTGCCAGCAGCTTGGCCACTGAAGCTTTCTTT; CDR3: CASSLATEAFF
D: -; J: TRBJ2-5; size: few; V: TRBV7-8; DNA: TGTGCCAGCAGCTTAATAGCCAGTCTCGGGTCTCAAGAGACCCAGTACTTC; CDR3: CASSLIASLGSQETQYF
D: -; J: TRBJ2-1; size: few; V: TRBV6-6; DNA: TGTGCCAGCAGTTACGAACAGGGTTTGGAGCAGTTCTTC; CDR3: CASSYEQGLEQFF
D: -; J: TRBJ2-2; size: -; V: TRBV5-4; DNA: TGTGCCAGCAGCTTCTTAGCGGCAGACAACACCGGGGAGCTGTTTTTT; CDR3: CASSFLAADNTGELFF
D: -; J: TRBJ1-1; size: medium-sized; V: TRBV5-4; DNA: TGTGCCAGCAGCTTGAGTCAGGCAGGGGACTTCATGAACACTGAAGCTTTCTTT; CDR3: CASSLSQAGDFMNTEAFF
D: TRBD1; J: TRBJ1-1; size: -; V: TRBV18; DNA: TGTGCCAGCTCGCGGGACAGCAAGAACACTGAAGCTTTCTTT; CDR3: CASSRDSKNTEAFF
D: -; J: TRBJ1-2; size: -; V: TRBV30; DNA: TGTGCCTGGAGCCCCCTAGGTCAGGGCGGCTATGGCTACACCTTC; CDR3: CAWSPLGQGGYGYTF
D: -; J: TRBJ2-7; size: -; V: TRBV2; DNA: TGTGCCAGCAGGACCGAGGACGGATTCATGGGTAATCTCGGCGAGCAGTACTTC; CDR3: CASRTEDGFMGNLGEQYF
D: TRBD1; J: TRBJ2-7; size: -; V: TRBV7-2; DNA: TGTGCCAGCAGCTTAACCGCGACAGGGGCCTACGAGCAGTACTTC; CDR3: CASSLTATGAYEQYF
D: -; J: TRBJ2-3; size: -; V: TRBV6-1; DNA: TGTGCCAGCAGGGGCAGGGGGGGAGATACGCAGTATTTT; CDR3: CASRGRGGDTQYF
D: -; J: TRBJ2-1; size: -; V: TRBV4-1; DNA: TGCGCCAGCAGCCACATAGGCAGAAACAATGAGCAGTTCTTC; CDR3: CASSHIGRNNEQFF
D: -; J: TRBJ2-4; size: -; V: TRBV4-2; DNA: TGTGCCAGCAGCAACCCGTCGGTGGGACTAGCCAAAAACATTCAGTACTTC; CDR3: CASSNPSVGLAKNIQYF
D: TRBD2; J: TRBJ2-1; size: -; V: TRBV5-4; DNA: TGTGCCAGCGCAGCGGGAGGTGATTTCAATGAGCAGTTCTTC; CDR3: CASAAGGDFNEQFF
D: -; J: TRBJ2-7; size: -; V: TRBV4-3; DNA: TGCGCCAGCAGCCAAGAGTCAATGTGGAGCTACGAGCAGTACTTC; CDR3: CASSQESMWSYEQYF
D: -; J: TRBJ2-7; size: few; V: TRBV7-2; DNA: TGTGCCAGCAGGCCGACTTACTCCTACGAGCAGTACTTC; CDR3: CASRPTYSYEQYF
D: TRBD2; J: TRBJ2-1; size: -; V: TRBV9; DNA: TGTGCCAGCAGCGTCCCTAGGACTAGCGGAAACAATGAGCAGTTCTTC; CDR3: CASSVPRTSGNNEQFF
D: -; J: TRBJ2-1; size: -; V: TRBV5-4; DNA: TGTGCCAGCAGCTTGATAGGGGGTGCCTACAATGAGCAGTTCTTC; CDR3: CASSLIGGAYNEQFF
D: TRBD2; J: TRBJ2-1; size: -; V: TRBV7-9; DNA: TGTGCCAGCAGCTTAGCGGAGGGACTAGCCTACAATGAGCAGTTCTTC; CDR3: CASSLAEGLAYNEQFF
D: -; J: TRBJ2-7; size: -; V: TRBV10-1; DNA: TGCGCCAGCAGTCCGACAGGCTACGAGCAGTACTTC; CDR3: CASSPTGYEQYF
D: -; J: TRBJ1-1; size: -; V: TRBV5-1; DNA: TGCGCCAGCAGCTTGGGTTTCACCCGTCTGAACACTGAAGCTTTCTTT; CDR3: CASSLGFTRLNTEAFF
D: TRBD2; J: TRBJ2-3; size: -; V: TRBV4-1; DNA: TGCGCCAGCAGCCAGTTGGGGGGGAGGGTTAACACGCAGTATTTT; CDR3: CASSQLGGRVNTQYF
D: -; J: TRBJ2-1; size: medium-sized; V: TRBV19; DNA: TGTGCCAGTTCCCGCTCCTACAATGAGCAGTTCTTC; CDR3: CASSRSYNEQFF
D: -; J: TRBJ1-6; size: -; V: TRBV7-8; DNA: TGTGCCAGCAGCTTATACCAAGGGGAGGGTAATTCACCCCTCCACTTT; CDR3: CASSLYQGEGNSPLHF
D: TRBD1; J: TRBJ1-2; size: -; V: TRBV29-1; DNA: TGCAGCGTTGTTGCAGGGGGCATCTATGGCTACACCTTC; CDR3: CSVVAGGIYGYTF
D: -; J: TRBJ1-4; size: -; V: TRBV10-3; DNA: TGTGCCATCAGTGATGGGCAGGGGAGTGAAAAACTGTTTTTT; CDR3: CAISDGQGSEKLFF
D: -; J: TRBJ1-3; size: -; V: TRBV4-2; DNA: TGTGCCAGCAGCCAGGCCGGGAGGGGAAACACCATATATTTT; CDR3: CASSQAGRGNTIYF
D: -; J: TRBJ1-4; size: -; V: TRBV4-3; DNA: TGCGCCAGCAGCCAAGATCTTCAGGGGCTGGGTGAAAAACTGTTTTTT; CDR3: CASSQDLQGLGEKLFF
D: TRBD2; J: TRBJ2-3; size: -; V: TRBV5-4; DNA: TGTGCCAGCAGCCGAGGGACTAGCGGGAGACTTAGCACAGATACGCAGTATTTT; CDR3: CASSRGTSGRLSTDTQYF
D: TRBD2; J: TRBJ2-7; size: -; V: TRBV7-2; DNA: TGTGCCAGCAGCTTATCGGGAGGGCCCTCCTACGAGCAGTACTTC; CDR3: CASSLSGGPSYEQYF
D: TRBD2; J: TRBJ2-1; size: -; V: TRBV9; DNA: TGTGCCAGCAGCGTAGGCGGGAGGGCCTTGGATGAGCAGTTCTTC; CDR3: CASSVGGRALDEQFF
D: -; J: TRBJ1-2; size: -; V: TRBV6-1; DNA: TGTGCCAGCCGCAAATTCCAGGGGAACTATGGCTACACCTTC; CDR3: CASRKFQGNYGYTF
D: -; J: TRBJ1-6; size: -; V: TRBV30; DNA: TGTGCCTGGAGTGTTGATTCACCCCTCCACTTT; CDR3: CAWSVDSPLHF